These 23 T cell receptor beta chains came from one sample sequenced in a study of shared clonotypes between healthy human individuals (dated by TCRdb to the early 2020s). Receptors were amplified or captured by the immunoSEQ multiplex PCR assay. TCRdb's version of the immuneACCESS table is confined to in-frame rearrangements and falls short of the full clone set. An unresolved V gene accounts for under half of the shortfall where checked; the remainder is of unknown origin. The sample has about 1.1 million clones on record, approximately 80% of them singletons. The ten biggest clones cover about 0.52% of the sample. The sequenced sample was memory CD4+ T cells from PBMCs. Interpreted using the paper, the cell subset or site label stands for: CD45RA-negative fraction. These TCRs come from a man between 18 and 35 years old in good health. Some clones in this sample may be carry-over from other donors' samples.

V gene TRBV18 combines with J gene TRBJ1-2; D is perhaps TRBD1 (5 bases). CDR3 size: 15 residues. Germline assignment: CDR1 KGHSH and CDR2 LQKENI. Trimming shortened V by 3 bases and J by 7 bases, and 18 bases separated the two germline ends. CDR3 sequence reads: CASSPPMRQGTGYTF. The CDR3 region has the DNA TGTGCCAGCTCACCCCCGATGCGGCAGGGCACTGGCTACACCTTC. The whole variable domain, filled in from reference TRBV18 and TRBJ1-2, reads NAGVMQNPRHLVRRRGQEARLRCSPMKGHSHVYWYRQLPEEGLKFMVYLQKENIIDESGMPKERFSAEFPKEGPSILRIQQVVRGDSAAYFCASSPPMRQGTGYTFGSGTRLTVV.

The chain employs TRBV9 and TRBJ2-1, with D possibly called TRBD1 or TRBD2 (5 bases each). Germline CDR1 reads SGDLS; CDR2 reads YYNGEE. This CDR3 region has 17 residues. The ends were cut back, 3 bases at V and 9 bases at J, with 25 bases in the middle. The CDR3 here is CASSARDRGPGLGEQFF. The CDR3 DNA sequence: TGTGCCAGCAGCGCCAGGGACCGTGGACCGGGATTGGGTGAGCAGTTCTTC.

J is TRBJ2-1 and V is TRBV9, with 9 nucleotides matching TRBD2. Germline loops: CDR1 SGDLS, CDR2 YYNGEE. The trim removed 4 bases at V and 3 bases at J, leaving 5 bases unmatched. The CDR3 length is 15 residues. The CDR3 sequence is CASSIRLADYNEQFF. DNA for the CDR3: TGTGCCAGCAGCATAAGACTAGCGGACTACAATGAGCAGTTCTTC.

This clone showed up just once. This chain uses TRBV5-4 with TRBJ1-1; no definite D call. Germline V gene sequence: CDR1 SGHNT, CDR2 YYREEE (reference sequence). V shed 3 bases and J shed 4 bases, with 19 bases lying between them. The CDR3 runs 16 residues. In DNA, the CDR3 is TGTGCCAGCAGCTACCGGGTATGGAGAGTCGTCACTGAAGCTTTCTTT. This translates into CASSYRVWRVVTEAFF.

Only one count was recorded for this clone. The rearrangement links TRBV5-1 to TRBJ2-6; the D gene is possibly TRBD1 (6 bases). The CDR3 totals 15 residues. In germline, CDR1 is SGHRS, CDR2 YFSETQ. Trimming took off 3 bases at V and 1 base at J, with 8 bases between the two ends. CDR3 protein: CASSSTGSGANVLTF. The CDR3 DNA reads TGCGCCAGCAGCTCGACAGGATCTGGGGCCAACGTCCTGACTTTC.

V usage is TRBV27 and J usage is TRBJ1-2; tentatively, D is TRBD1 (5 bases). From germline, CDR1 is MNHEY and CDR2 SMNVEV (reference sequence). The CDR3 length is 12 residues. V was trimmed by 3 bases and J by 5 bases, leaving 7 bases between them. CDR3 region: CASSFRGYGYTF. For the CDR3, the DNA is TGTGCCAGCAGTTTCCGGGGGTATGGCTACACCTTC.

The V gene is TRBV15, the J gene TRBJ2-3, with 9 bases matching TRBD2. CDR1 and CDR2 (germline): LNHNV, YYDKDF (reference sequence). CDR3 length: 14 residues. V dropped 6 bases and J dropped 5; count of bases not matched to a gene: 6. The DNA for the CDR3 is TGTGCCACCAGAGCTAGCGGGACCGGAGATACGCAGTATTTT. This codes for CATRASGTGDTQYF.

To note about this clone: A clone one base away is much larger, so this may be a read error. Other DNA variants within this sample encode the same CDR3. CDR3 loop: CASSVAGYTGELFF. CDR3 nucleotides: TGTGCCAGCAGCGTAGCTGGGTACACCGGGGAGCTGTTTTTT. The chain couples TRBV9 to TRBJ2-2; D gene ambiguous. The CDR3 totals 14 residues. Germline V gene lookup returns CDR1 SGDLS and CDR2 YYNGEE. Trimming removed 0 bases from V and 3 bases from J, with 6 bases in between.

The chain has TRBV21-1 and TRBJ2-1; the table's D call, TRBD2, has no DNA check behind it. TRBV21-1 constitutes a pseudogene. The CDR3 consists of 15 residues. CDR3 coding DNA: TGTGCCAGCACCTCTTGGGGAGGGCCCTACAATGAGCAGTTCTTC. Translating gives CASTSWGGPYNEQFF.

This rearrangement joins TRBV30 to TRBJ1-2; 10 nucleotides match TRBD1. The CDR3 totals 13 residues. V shed 3 bases, J shed 4 bases, and the junction held 2 bases outside the gene matches. Per germline, CDR1 GTSNPN and CDR2 SVGIG (reference sequence). Here the CDR3 reads CAWRTGGGYGYTF. In nucleotides, the CDR3 is TGTGCCTGGAGGACAGGGGGCGGCTATGGCTACACCTTC.

V and J are TRBV6-5 and TRBJ1-2; unclear D gene. This CDR3 region has 13 residues. The germline gives CDR1 MNHEY, CDR2 SVGAGI. With 2 bases removed from V and 0 bases from J, the gap between germline ends came to 4 bases. The CDR3 is CASSYRPNYGYTF. The CDR3 DNA is TGTGCCAGCAGTTACAGACCTAACTATGGCTACACCTTC.

This clone was observed a handful of times. The chain recombines TRBV27 with TRBJ2-1; 15 nucleotides match TRBD2. CDR1 and CDR2 (germline): MNHEY, SMNVEV (reference sequence). This CDR3 spans 17 amino acids. Trimming cost V 5 bases and J 5 bases; bases outside gene matches: 7. The CDR3 loop is CASSPFGLAGGNNEQFF. CDR3 DNA: TGTGCCAGCAGTCCCTTTGGACTAGCGGGAGGGAACAATGAGCAGTTCTTC.

The chain employs TRBV9 and TRBJ2-1; no reliable D call. V gave up 1 base and J gave up 0 bases, with 11 bases separating them. The CDR3 loop spans 16 amino acids. CDR1 SGDLS and CDR2 YYNGEE come from the germline V gene. CDR3 sequence reads: CASSVLVVSSYNEQFF. CDR3 coding DNA: TGTGCCAGCAGCGTACTAGTCGTTAGCTCCTACAATGAGCAGTTCTTC.

This sequence joins TRBV7-9 and TRBJ1-6; 7 nucleotides agree with TRBD1. The CDR3 has 14 residues. V trimming: 6 bases; J trimming: 5 bases; junction bases outside the gene matches: 4. Germline values: CDR1 SEHNR, CDR2 FQNEAQ (reference sequence). DNA of the CDR3: TGTGCCAGCAGGGAGACAGGGAATAATTCACCCCTCCACTTT. As protein: CASRETGNNSPLHF. The full variable domain, rest sourced from reference TRBV7-9 and TRBJ1-6, is DTGVSQNPRHKITKRGQNVTFRCDPISEHNRLYWYRQTLGQGPEFLTYFQNEAQLEKSRLLSDRFSAERPKGSFSTLEIQRTEQGDSAMYLCASRETGNNSPLHFGNGTRLTVT.

DNA for the CDR3: TGTGCCAGCAGCGGGCGGGGGAATCAGCCCCAGCATTTT. Amino acid sequence: CASSGRGNQPQHF. The chain links TRBV5-8 to TRBJ1-5, with D perhaps TRBD1 (5 bases). V lost 4 bases, J lost 4 bases, and 9 bases lay in between. In germline, CDR1 is SGHTS, CDR2 YDEGEE. CDR3 size: 13 residues.

The chain employs TRBV5-6 and TRBJ2-4, with TRBD1 matching over 12 bases. Germline V gene data show CDR1 as SGHDT and CDR2 as YYEEEE. This CDR3 is 15 amino acids long. After removal of 4 bases from V and 6 bases from J, the junction contained 5 bases not matched to a gene. CDR3 DNA: TGTGCCAGCAGCCTGGGACAGGGGGCGGTAAACATTCAGTACTTC. Translating it yields CASSLGQGAVNIQYF.

The chain uses TRBV11-3 and TRBJ2-1; tentative D call: TRBD2 (6 bases). CDR3 length: 13 amino acids. The V end lost 3 bases, the J end lost 8 bases, and 11 bases lay between the germline ends. CDR1 is SGHNT, CDR2 YENEEA, per germline. CDR3 DNA sequence: TGTGCCAGCAGCTTTAGCGGCGAGGATGAGCAGTTCTTC. It codes for CASSFSGEDEQFF.

The chain employs TRBV7-7 and TRBJ2-7; 9 positions match TRBD2. Germline V lookup: CDR1 SSHAT, CDR2 FNYEAQ (reference sequence). The CDR3 is 16 amino acids. V trimming: 6 bases; J trimming: 6 bases; junction bases outside the gene matches: 15. CDR3 bases: TGTGCCAGCAGTTCCGGGGTCGGGCTAGCGGGACTCGAGCAGTACTTC. This translates into CASSSGVGLAGLEQYF.

This rearrangement joins TRBV7-3 to TRBJ1-1, with a weak D call TRBD1 (6 bases). Germline V gives CDR1 SGHTA, CDR2 FQGTGA. The CDR3 has 14 amino acids. Trimming left V 5 bases short and J 5 bases short, with 15 bases between. The CDR3 loop is CASSRQDSRTEAFF. CDR3 nucleotide sequence: TGTGCCAGCAGCCGCCAGGACAGCCGGACTGAAGCTTTCTTT.

As DNA, the CDR3 is TGTGCCAGCAGTTTGGAGGGGAGCTCCATGAACACTGAAGCTTTCTTT. It translates to CASSLEGSSMNTEAFF. V usage is TRBV28 and J usage is TRBJ1-1; TRBD1 is a possible D gene (5 bases). V was shortened by 3 bases and J by 0 bases, with 14 bases between the two germline ends. Germline loops: CDR1 MDHEN, CDR2 SYDVKM. This CDR3 spans 16 amino acids.

CDR3 DNA: TGTGCCTGGGGGGGGGCAGCCATCGGACTGTTTTTT. Residues: CAWGGAAIGLFF. This chain connects TRBV30 to TRBJ1-4; D is perhaps TRBD1 (6 bases). The germline V gene has CDR1 GTSNPN and CDR2 SVGIG (reference sequence). This CDR3 region has 12 residues. V lost 5 bases and J lost 13, with 17 bases in between.

This clone was found once. This sequence joins TRBV5-1 and TRBJ1-3; D is unclear. The V gene lost 2 bases and the J gene lost 6 bases, with 18 bases spanning the gap. The CDR3 has 16 residues. From germline, CDR1 is SGHRS and CDR2 YFSETQ. The CDR3 DNA reads TGCGCCAGCAGCTTCAGCAGCACCTCTCTGGAAAACACCATATATTTT. Its translation is CASSFSSTSLENTIYF.

The V gene is TRBV6-5, the J gene TRBJ1-1, with a tentative D call TRBD1 (6 bases). Germline lookup yields CDR1 MNHEY and CDR2 SVGAGI. Trimming stripped 4 bases from V and 0 bases from J, with 9 bases between. The CDR3 extends over 14 amino acids. The CDR3 sequence is CASSSGALNTEAFF. The DNA for the CDR3 is TGTGCCAGCAGTTCGGGGGCCCTGAACACTGAAGCTTTCTTT.